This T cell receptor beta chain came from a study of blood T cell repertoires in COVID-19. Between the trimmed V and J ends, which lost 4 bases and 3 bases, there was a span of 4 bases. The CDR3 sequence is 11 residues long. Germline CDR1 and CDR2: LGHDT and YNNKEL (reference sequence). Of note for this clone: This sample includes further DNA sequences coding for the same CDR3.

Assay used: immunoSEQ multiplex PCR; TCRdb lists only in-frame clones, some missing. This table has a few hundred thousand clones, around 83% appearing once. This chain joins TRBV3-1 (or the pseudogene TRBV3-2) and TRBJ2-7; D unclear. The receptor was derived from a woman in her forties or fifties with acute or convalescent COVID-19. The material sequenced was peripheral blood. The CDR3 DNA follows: TGTGCCAGCAGCCTCAACTACGAGCAGTACTTC. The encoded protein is CASSLNYEQYF.